Listed below are T cell receptor beta chains from one sample, sequenced in a study of blood T cell repertoires in COVID-19. Profiled with immunoSEQ multiplex PCR; TCRdb holds only in-frame clones, not every one. The repertoire holds roughly 150,000 clones, nearly 85% seen once, with 3% to 4% in the top ten. Sequences were obtained from PBMCs or T cells enriched from blood (not recorded which). The source is a middle-aged man in a cohort exposed to, infected with or recovered from COVID-19 (not recorded which). Both conserved end residues are part of each CDR3. The D gene is left open where the match is weak. Clone size is stated in some rows and not others, as once, few, many or a class when expanded.

J gene,V gene,clone size,D gene,CDR3 DNA,CDR3 protein
TRBJ2-1,TRBV27,NA,TRBD2,TGTGCCACCGGACTAGCGGGCCTAAGGGAGCAGTTCTTC,CATGLAGLREQFF
TRBJ2-1,TRBV3-1/TRBV3-2,NA,TRBD2,TGTGCCAGCAGCCTTGTGACTAGCGGGAGGCATAATGAGCAGTTCTTC,CASSLVTSGRHNEQFF
TRBJ1-1,TRBV7-6,NA,NA,TGTGCCAGCAGCTTAGGGAGAGGGTGGGGCACTGAAGCTTTCTTT,CASSLGRGWGTEAFF
TRBJ2-2,TRBV27,NA,NA,TGTGCCAGCAGTTCCCCCGGTTACACCGGGGAGCTGTTTTTT,CASSSPGYTGELFF
TRBJ1-2,TRBV28,few,NA,TGTGCCAGCAGGACAACAGGGCATGGCTACACCTTC,CASRTTGHGYTF
TRBJ2-5,TRBV6-6,once,NA,TGTGCCAGCAGCCCTAAAGAGACCCAGTACTTC,CASSPKETQYF
TRBJ1-3,TRBV3-1/TRBV3-2,NA,NA,TGTGCCAGCAGCCAAGGGGGGGTGAGAGGAAACACCATATATTTT,CASSQGGVRGNTIYF
TRBJ2-5,TRBV19,NA,NA,TGTGCCAGTAGTTGGACCGGGACAAAGTACCAAGAGACCCAGTACTTC,CASSWTGTKYQETQYF
TRBJ1-5,TRBV5-1,NA,TRBD1,TGCGCCAGCAGCAGGACAGGGACAGGCAACAATCAGCCCCAGCATTTT,CASSRTGTGNNQPQHF
TRBJ2-7,TRBV29-1,NA,TRBD1,TGCAGCGTGCTCGACTCCGGGACAGGGAGTGGCTACGAGCAGTACTTC,CSVLDSGTGSGYEQYF
TRBJ2-7,TRBV5-4,NA,TRBD1,TGTGCCAGCAGCCAAGACAGGGGCCACTCCTACGAGCAGTACTTC,CASSQDRGHSYEQYF
TRBJ2-1,TRBV7-3,NA,NA,TGTGCCAGCAGTTCAGACTATTACAATGAGCAGTTCTTC,CASSSDYYNEQFF
TRBJ1-4,TRBV11-2,few,NA,TGTGCCAGCAGCTCCCCGGGCGGGGGGGCAGGCACTAATGAAAAACTGTTTTTT,CASSSPGGGAGTNEKLFF
TRBJ1-6,TRBV27,NA,NA,TGTGCCAGCAGTTTGAACAGGGAAAGCTCACCCCTCCACTTT,CASSLNRESSPLHF
TRBJ2-5,TRBV10-3,NA,NA,TGTGCCATCATGGGCCAGGGTCAAGAGACCCAGTACTTC,CAIMGQGQETQYF
TRBJ2-7,TRBV28,NA,TRBD1,TGTGCCAGCACCGACAGGGACTACGAGCAGTACTTC,CASTDRDYEQYF
TRBJ2-3,TRBV9,NA,TRBD2,TGTGCCAGCAGCGTAGACAGCGGGAACACAGATACGCAGTATTTT,CASSVDSGNTDTQYF
TRBJ2-1,TRBV6-2/TRBV6-3,NA,TRBD1,TGTGCCAGCATCCCGGGACAGAGTCTCAATGAGCAGTTCTTC,CASIPGQSLNEQFF
TRBJ1-2,TRBV7-2,NA,TRBD1,TGTGCCAGCAGCCAAGGGGGACAGGGGGAAGCCTACACCTTC,CASSQGGQGEAYTF
TRBJ1-4,TRBV7-2,NA,NA,TGTGCCAGCAGCTTCTTGGGAGGGGGGAATGAAAAACTGTTTTTT,CASSFLGGGNEKLFF
TRBJ1-5,TRBV2,NA,TRBD1,TGTGCCAGCTCACAGGGGCTGGGTCAGCCCCAGCATTTT,CASSQGLGQPQHF
TRBJ2-7,TRBV4-2,NA,TRBD1,TGTGCCAGCAGCCAAGTAGGGGCAGGGGGCGACTACGAGCAGTACTTC,CASSQVGAGGDYEQYF
TRBJ2-7,TRBV9,NA,NA,TGTGCCAGCAGCGTAGCTAGCGCAGGTTACGAGCAGTACTTC,CASSVASAGYEQYF
TRBJ1-5,TRBV6-5,few,NA,TGTGCCAGCAGTTACTCGCCCTTAGAGGATCAGCCCCAGCATTTT,CASSYSPLEDQPQHF
TRBJ1-4,TRBV30,few,NA,TGTGCCTGGAGTACCGCTTCTGGGGCAGGTGAAAAACTGTTTTTT,CAWSTASGAGEKLFF
TRBJ2-3,TRBV6-5,NA,TRBD1,TGTGCCAGTAAGATAGGGGGCCGAAATACGCAGTATTTT,CASKIGGRNTQYF